This passage covers 10 T cell receptor beta chains from one sample sequenced in a study of PD-L1 blockade in urothelial cancer. Time point indicated: peripheral blood 6 weeks after treatment start. Sequencing used immunoSEQ multiplex PCR; TCRdb keeps in-frame clones, though not all of them. This sample yields 48,000 or so clones, of which 65% to 85% are seen a single time; approximately 8.8% belongs to the top ten. The specimen was PBMCs, collected around atezolizumab (anti-PD-L1) treatment. The receptors originated from a man aged 70-80 years with urothelial cancer.

The chain links TRBV7-8 to TRBJ1-1; no definite D call. V lost 2 bases, J lost 1 base, and 20 bases lay in between. From germline, CDR1 is SGHVS and CDR2 FQNEAQ. This CDR3 has 18 residues. CDR3 sequence (DNA): TGTGCCAGCAGCTTAAGGAGCCGTGTGTCCATGAGGAACACTGAAGCTTTCTTT. This gives the protein CASSLRSRVSMRNTEAFF. Together with reference TRBV7-8 and TRBJ1-1, the CDR3 gives the full variable domain: GAGVSQSPRYKVAKRGQDVALRCDPISGHVSLFWYQQALGQGPEFLTYFQNEAQLDKSGLPSDRFFAERPEGSVSTLKIQRTQQEDSAVYLCASSLRSRVSMRNTEAFFGQGTRLTVV.

The rearrangement links TRBV28 to TRBJ1-3, with a possible D match to TRBD1 (6 bases). The V end lost 2 bases, the J end lost 1 base, and 9 bases lay between the germline ends. The V gene's germline CDR1 is MDHEN and CDR2 SYDVKM. This CDR3 spans 15 amino acids. As DNA, the CDR3 is TGTGCCAGCAGTTTAGGGGGGGCGTCTGGAAACACCATATATTTT. This codes for CASSLGGASGNTIYF.

This clone was observed a single time. The rearrangement uses TRBV28 and TRBJ2-3; D is unresolved. This CDR3 region has 13 residues. Germline CDR1 reads MDHEN; CDR2 reads SYDVKM. Trimming cost V 5 bases and J 8 bases, with 14 bases left between them. This CDR3 is CASSASSTVTQYF. CDR3 nucleotides: TGTGCCAGCAGTGCCTCCTCTACCGTTACGCAGTATTTT.

The chain employs TRBV28 and TRBJ1-4; 11 bases fit TRBD1. V shed 6 bases and J 6 bases; nucleotides not matched to a gene: 0. CDR1 and CDR2 from the germline V gene are MDHEN and SYDVKM. The CDR3 has 13 residues. The CDR3 DNA reads as TGTGCCAGCAGGGGACAGGGGGATGAAAAACTGTTTTTT. This translates into CASRGQGDEKLFF.

This chain connects TRBV30 to TRBJ2-7; maybe TRBD2 (7 bases). Trimming removed 3 bases at V and 6 bases at J, with 24 bases between. The length of the CDR3 is 16 residues. Germline loops: CDR1 GTSNPN, CDR2 SVGIG (reference sequence). The CDR3 loop is CAWSPRGQGEGVEQYF. The CDR3, as DNA: TGTGCCTGGAGCCCCCGGGGCCAAGGGGAGGGGGTCGAGCAGTACTTC.

This sequence joins TRBV28 and TRBJ1-2; TRBD1 matches at 7 bases. The trim removed 5 bases at V and 7 bases at J, leaving 16 bases unmatched. This CDR3 contains 16 residues. CDR1 and CDR2 (germline): MDHEN, SYDVKM. For the CDR3, the DNA is TGTGCCAGCAGTAGGGACTCGACAGGGAGGCGTGCTGGCTACACCTTC. As protein: CASSRDSTGRRAGYTF.

The J gene is TRBJ1-4, the V gene TRBV27; TRBD1 matches at 8 bases. Germline-derived CDR1 and CDR2 are MNHEY and SMNVEV (reference sequence). This CDR3 has 14 amino acids. V dropped 4 bases and J dropped 7; count of bases not matched to a gene: 5. DNA of the CDR3: TGTGCCAGCAGTTCGGACAGGGCGGCTGAAAAACTGTTTTTT. Amino acids: CASSSDRAAEKLFF.

The chain carries TRBV6-6 and TRBJ2-2; maybe TRBD2 (5 bases). V dropped 2 bases and J dropped 4 bases, with 14 bases sitting between them. Germline-derived CDR1 and CDR2 are MNHNY and SVGAGI (reference sequence). The CDR3 sequence is 16 residues long. CDR3 DNA sequence: TGTGCCAGCAGTTACCCTCACTGGACTGCCACCGGGGAGCTGTTTTTT. This codes for CASSYPHWTATGELFF.

The chain has TRBV10-1 and TRBJ2-5; TRBD1 matches 10 bases. The V gene's germline CDR1 is WNHNN and CDR2 SYGVQD (reference sequence). The CDR3 runs 14 residues. V lost 0 bases to trimming and J lost 5 bases; unmatched junction nucleotides: 0. The CDR3 coding sequence is TGCGCCAGCAGTGAGTCGGGACAGGGGGAGACCCAGTACTTC. Protein: CASSESGQGETQYF.

CDR3 loop: CASSHRRGYEQYF. The CDR3 nucleotides are TGTGCCAGCAGTCACCGACGCGGATACGAGCAGTACTTC. The chain employs TRBV27 and TRBJ2-7; no clear D. V was clipped by 5 bases and J by 4 bases, with 12 bases between them. Per germline, CDR1 MNHEY and CDR2 SMNVEV (reference sequence). The CDR3 totals 13 residues.